The rows below give T cell receptor beta chains drawn from one sample of a study of T cells expressing NK-cell markers. TCRdb re-analyzed the 5' RACE reads; it lists each CDR3 protein once, without DNA. This listing includes about 150,000 distinct CDR3 sequences. Source material: blood T cells: a sorted CD56 or NKG2C T cell subset, CD4+ or CD8+ T cells, or bulk PBMC T cells (not recorded which). The receptors originated from a man aged 18-69 years in good health. Both conserved end residues are part of each CDR3.

j_call | v_call | cdr3_aa
TRBJ1-1 | TRBV11-1 | CASSFWLGGAATEAFF
TRBJ1-1 | TRBV4-2 | CASSLPEGALGTEAFF
TRBJ1-4 | TRBV27 | CASSQTTGGVREKLFF
TRBJ2-3 | TRBV7-9 | CASSIGTSGSDTQYF
TRBJ2-3 | TRBV21-1 | CASRNRGQPDTQYF
TRBJ2-3 | TRBV2 | CASTEYQGAEADTQYF
TRBJ2-7 | TRBV7-6 | CASSFTPQGVNEQYF
TRBJ2-7 | TRBV4-1 | CASSSGTGRFSYEQYF
TRBJ2-6 | TRBV5-6 | CASSLVGANVLTF
TRBJ2-7 | TRBV7-9 | CASSFLETSGSWEQYF